The T cell receptor beta chain under discussion was sequenced for a study of blood T cell repertoires in COVID-19. Whole-study context: Donors in the United States, Italy and Spain gave samples during acute or convalescent COVID-19. Sources were T cells, B-cell-depleted T cells, or PBMCs; the material itself was cDNA or gDNA.

In the authors' workflow: Amplification with reference gene primers provided the estimates of nucleated cell counts. Measured with immunoSEQ multiplex PCR; TCRdb has only the in-frame clones, and not every one. V and J calls and clone size are as listed in that table; D and trimming were resolved from the DNA. The sample has about 150,000 clones; around 86% are singletons. The receptor's source is a man older than 75 with acute or convalescent COVID-19. Input material: peripheral blood.

In DNA, the CDR3 is TGTGCCAGCAGCTTAGCCAGGGCGTACTACGAGCAGTACTTC. It is translated as CASSLARAYYEQYF. The V gene is TRBV7-8, the J gene TRBJ2-7; a weak D match, TRBD1 (5 bases). V lost 0 bases and J lost 3, with 9 bases in between. CDR1 and CDR2 from the germline V gene are SGHVS and FQNEAQ. The CDR3 is made up of 14 amino acids.